Listed below are T cell receptor beta chains from one sample, sequenced in a study of T-cell memory formation after mild COVID-19. In TCRdb, the 5' RACE reads were re-called with MiXCR into one record per CDR3 protein. Counted here are 250,000 to 300,000 distinct CDR3 sequences, 15% to 20% occurring once; the ten biggest clones make up roughly 20%. Material: PBMCs or a T cell subset sorted from them (not recorded which). Every receptor here comes from a man aged 18-30 years who had mild COVID-19 (a few samples of this study predate the infection). Cell type and time point are not known. The CDR3 runs from the conserved cysteine through the conserved F or W. The order of the fields is J gene, D gene, V gene, clone size, CDR3 DNA, CDR3 protein. D genes are given only for firm matches. For some rows the clone size is stated as once, few or many, or as a class when expanded; others skip it.

TRBJ2-6,TRBD1,TRBV11-2,NA,TGTGCCAGCAGTTCGGGACAGGGGGCGATCCTCTCTGGGGCCAACGTCCTGACTTTC,CASSSGQGAILSGANVLTF
TRBJ2-1,TRBD2,TRBV3-1,NA,TGTGCCAGCAGCCAAGTGGCCAGCGGGGGGACCAACAATGAGCAGTTCTTC,CASSQVASGGTNNEQFF
TRBJ2-1,TRBD2,TRBV5-1,NA,TGCGCCAGCGGCCTATCGGGGGGGTTTGAGCAGTTCTTC,CASGLSGGFEQFF
TRBJ2-5,NA,TRBV11-3,NA,TGTGCCAGCAGCTCCCGGGACTCCCTAGCAACCCAGTACTTC,CASSSRDSLATQYF
TRBJ1-4,NA,TRBV25-1,NA,TGTGCCAGCAGCGGCGGTGTGAGGCCGTATGAAAAACTGTTTTTT,CASSGGVRPYEKLFF
TRBJ2-1,TRBD1,TRBV12-3/TRBV12-4,few,TGTGCCAGTAGGACAGGGATTGGTGAGCAGTTCTTC,CASRTGIGEQFF
TRBJ1-2,NA,TRBV5-1,NA,TGCGCCAGCAGCTTGGACGTGGGTACTTATGGCTACACCTTC,CASSLDVGTYGYTF
TRBJ1-3,TRBD1,TRBV12-3/TRBV12-4,many,TGTGCCAGCAGGGAGACAGGGTCGGGAAACACCATATATTTT,CASRETGSGNTIYF
TRBJ2-5,NA,TRBV20-1,NA,TGCAGTGCTAGAGAACCTAGGGGGGGGACCCAGTACTTC,CSAREPRGGTQYF
TRBJ2-3,TRBD2,TRBV7-2,few,TGTGCCAGCAGCTTAGGCAATAGCGGGGGCACAGATACGCAGTATTTT,CASSLGNSGGTDTQYF
TRBJ1-4,NA,TRBV5-5,NA,TGTGCCAGCAGGTGGGCCTGGAATAATGAAAAACTGTTTTTT,CASRWAWNNEKLFF
TRBJ1-1,TRBD1,TRBV2,few,TGTGCCAGCAGCCCCGCGGACAGGGCCTACTTT,CASSPADRAYF
TRBJ2-7,TRBD1,TRBV5-1,many,TGCGCCAGCAGCCCCGGGACAGGAGACTACGAGCAGTACTTC,CASSPGTGDYEQYF
TRBJ2-3,NA,TRBV21-1,once,TGTGCCAGCAGCAAACTCTCCGGGGGGGTTAAGGATACGCAGTATTTT,CASSKLSGGVKDTQYF
TRBJ1-2,NA,TRBV18,NA,TGTGCCAGCTCACCCGAGCCCGGAGTTTACTATGGCTACACCTTC,CASSPEPGVYYGYTF
TRBJ1-6,NA,TRBV7-2,few,TGTGCCAGCAGCCTATCTTGGGGGGGGTCACCCCTCCACTTT,CASSLSWGGSPLHF
TRBJ2-7,NA,TRBV5-1,few,TGCGCCAGCAGCTTGGTCACCCAGTCCTACGAGCAGTACTTC,CASSLVTQSYEQYF
TRBJ2-2,NA,TRBV2,NA,TGTGCCAGCAGTGAAAATGGCAGGGCCACCGGGGAGCTGTTTTTT,CASSENGRATGELFF
TRBJ1-1,NA,TRBV7-2,NA,TGTGCCAGCAGCTTAGTAGGAGGACAGAACACTGAAGCTTTCTTT,CASSLVGGQNTEAFF
TRBJ2-1,TRBD2,TRBV20-1,NA,TGCAGTGCTACCATAGCGGGGGGGTCCTACAATGAGCAGTTCTTC,CSATIAGGSYNEQFF
TRBJ2-1,NA,TRBV7-3,NA,TGTGCCAGCAGCCCATACAGTGGGGGGTCCGGAGGGGAGCAGTTCTTC,CASSPYSGGSGGEQFF
TRBJ2-1,NA,TRBV4-1,NA,TGCGCCAGCAGCCCGGGCCCCCCCGGCGGCAATGAGCAGTTCTTC,CASSPGPPGGNEQFF
TRBJ1-1,NA,TRBV24-1,NA,TGTGCCACCAGTGATTTAGCCGGGACTGAAGCTTTCTTT,CATSDLAGTEAFF
TRBJ2-4,NA,TRBV2,few,TGTGCCAGCAGTGCCCGGGACATTCAGTACTTC,CASSARDIQYF